This T cell receptor (beta chain) was captured in a study of blood T cell repertoires in COVID-19 (dated by TCRdb to about 2020). Context from the whole study: Samples from collaborators originated in the United States, Italy and Spain and spanned both the acute and convalescent phases of COVID-19. The prospective study material was composed of cDNA or gDNA derived from T cells, B-cell-depleted T cells, or PBMCs. Subjects who had been exposed to COVID-19, were actively infected with it, or had recovered from it provided the deeply sampled blood TCRbeta repertoires that made up the dataset. The repertoires were released in a freely available public database intended as a resource for research on the immune response to SARS-CoV-2. The samples were drawn from two sources: the first 160 participants of the ongoing ImmuneRACE study, and 1,200 or so subjects contributed by 6 global collaborators. The sample metadata nearly always contained a de-identified subject ID, COVID-19 status, age in years and sex. HLA class I and class II types, where available, came from metadata supplied by the sample provider rather than from assay-based typing. Results and caveats for the whole study, not just this receptor: How much clinical and demographic metadata was included differed by source and by participant, and the metadata was provided uncurated.

Participants in the prospective study were enrolled through a virtual design, were aged roughly 18 to 90 years, and lived in approximately 24 United States geographic areas. Cohort assignment in the prospective study relied on participant-reported clinical history from a screening survey and a study questionnaire. Recovered participants in ImmuneRACE Cohort 3 were defined as having two consecutive negative NP/OP PCR tests, clearance from a healthcare professional, or resolution of symptoms. In the prospective study, whole blood, serum and a nasopharyngeal or oropharyngeal swab were collected from each participant by mobile phlebotomists. Participants in the prospective study had the option to provide additional blood draws and questionnaires over a roughly two-month period. Blood samples from the prospective study were shipped frozen or at room temperature prior to DNA extraction. TCRbeta CDR3 regions were amplified from genomic DNA by means of the immunoSEQ Assay, a bias-controlled multiplex PCR. The authors processed their data as follows. Nucleated cell counts per sample were estimated from amplification of reference gene primers within the assay. To quantify the absolute abundance of each unique TCRbeta CDR3 rearrangement, sequence reads were collapsed and filtered. For each sample, productive Simpson clonality was calculated by taking the square root of Simpson's diversity index across productive rearrangements. In TCRdb, the immuneACCESS table is reduced to in-frame sequences with V and J assigned. These tables do not hold every clone; where another copy was compared, an unresolved V gene accounts for under half, and the others remain unexplained. For V, J and clone size, that table is used; D and trimming come from the DNA. The sample has approximately 240,000 clones on record, about 89% of them singletons. The ten largest clones add up to 1.5% to 2% of the sample.

A word on this clone: It has no known antigen specificity. Base qualities are not recorded, but no much larger clone differs from it by a single base.

Spanning cysteine to phenylalanine, the CDR3 consists of 13 amino acids. Solely the CDR3 DNA is kept, with 39 bases framed from the first base. V drops 11 bases and J drops 0 bases, leaving 13 bases in between. Reading the germline V gene gives CDR1 MNHEY and CDR2 SVGAGI. The sequenced sample was PBMCs or T cells enriched from blood (not recorded which). The chain was built from TRBV6-5 and TRBJ1-1; the D gene is perhaps TRBD1, from 5 matching bases. The TCR was taken from a woman in her late teens or twenties who had recovered from COVID-19. The bases read TGTGCCTGCACTCGGGGGATGAACACTGAAGCTTTCTTT. This codes for CACTRGMNTEAFF.